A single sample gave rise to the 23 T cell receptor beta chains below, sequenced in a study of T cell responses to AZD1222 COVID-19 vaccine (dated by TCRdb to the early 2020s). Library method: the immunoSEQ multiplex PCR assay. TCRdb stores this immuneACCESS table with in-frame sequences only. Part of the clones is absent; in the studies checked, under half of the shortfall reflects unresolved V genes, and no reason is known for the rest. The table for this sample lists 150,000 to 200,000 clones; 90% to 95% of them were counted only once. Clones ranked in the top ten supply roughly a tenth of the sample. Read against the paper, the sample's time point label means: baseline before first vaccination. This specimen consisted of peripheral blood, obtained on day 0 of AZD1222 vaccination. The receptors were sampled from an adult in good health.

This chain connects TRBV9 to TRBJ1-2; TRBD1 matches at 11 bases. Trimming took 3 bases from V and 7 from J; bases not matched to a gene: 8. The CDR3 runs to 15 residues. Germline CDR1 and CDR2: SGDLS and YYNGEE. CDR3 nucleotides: TGTGCCAGCAGCGGAGGACAGGGGGCTTTCTCTGGCTACACCTTC. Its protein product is CASSGGQGAFSGYTF.

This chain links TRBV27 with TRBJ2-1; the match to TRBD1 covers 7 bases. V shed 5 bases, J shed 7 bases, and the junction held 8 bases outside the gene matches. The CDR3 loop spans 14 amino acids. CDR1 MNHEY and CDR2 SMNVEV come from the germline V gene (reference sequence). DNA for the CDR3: TGTGCCAGCAGTCTCCCGACAGGGAGAAATGAGCAGTTCTTC. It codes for CASSLPTGRNEQFF.

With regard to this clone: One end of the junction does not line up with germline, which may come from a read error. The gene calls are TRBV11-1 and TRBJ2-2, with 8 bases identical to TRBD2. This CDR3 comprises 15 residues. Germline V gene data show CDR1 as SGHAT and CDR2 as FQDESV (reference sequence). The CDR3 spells CASSPSGSLSGELFF. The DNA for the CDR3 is TGTGCCAGCAGTCCGAGCGGGAGTCTCTCCGGAGAGCTGTTTTTT. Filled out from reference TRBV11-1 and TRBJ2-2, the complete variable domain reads EAEVAQSPRYKITEKSQAVAFWCDPISGHATLYWYRQILGQGPELLVQFQDESVVDDSQLPKDRFSAERLKGVDSTLKIQPAELGDSAMYLCASSPSGSLSGELFFGEGSRLTVL.

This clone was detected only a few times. CDR3 bases: TGTGCCAGCAGTTACTCGACAGGGCGGGTTGAAAAACTGTTTTTT. It translates to CASSYSTGRVEKLFF. This chain joins TRBV6-5 and TRBJ1-4; 7 bases are a match to TRBD1. This CDR3 is 15 amino acids long. Germline CDR1 is MNHEY and CDR2 is SVGAGI. The junction had 5 bases not matched to a gene; V was cut back by 0 bases and J by 7 bases.

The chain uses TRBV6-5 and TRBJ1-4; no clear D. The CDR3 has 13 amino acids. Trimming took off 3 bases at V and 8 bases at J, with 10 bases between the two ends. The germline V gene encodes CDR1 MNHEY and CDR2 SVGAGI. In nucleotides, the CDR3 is TGTGCCAGCAGTTATGGTTTGAGGGAAAAACTGTTTTTT. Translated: CASSYGLREKLFF.

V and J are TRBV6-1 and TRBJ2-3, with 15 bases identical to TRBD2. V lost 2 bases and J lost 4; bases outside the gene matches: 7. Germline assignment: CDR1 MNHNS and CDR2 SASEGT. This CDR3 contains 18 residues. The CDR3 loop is CASSERMGTSGRPDTQYF. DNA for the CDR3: TGTGCCAGCAGTGAAAGGATGGGGACTAGCGGGAGGCCAGATACGCAGTATTTT.

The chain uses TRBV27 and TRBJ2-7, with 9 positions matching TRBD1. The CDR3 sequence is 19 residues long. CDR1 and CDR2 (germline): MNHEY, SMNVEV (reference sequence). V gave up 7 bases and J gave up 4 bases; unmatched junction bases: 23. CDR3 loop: CASMGPGTGDRGTWYEQYF. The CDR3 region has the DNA TGTGCCAGCATGGGACCCGGGACAGGAGACAGGGGGACATGGTACGAGCAGTACTTC.

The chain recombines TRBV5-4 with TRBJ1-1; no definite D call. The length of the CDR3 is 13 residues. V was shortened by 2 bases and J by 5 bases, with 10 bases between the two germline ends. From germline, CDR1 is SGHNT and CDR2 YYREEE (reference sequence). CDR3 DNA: TGTGCCAGCAGCTTTCGGGGTGGGACTGAAGCTTTCTTT. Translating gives CASSFRGGTEAFF.

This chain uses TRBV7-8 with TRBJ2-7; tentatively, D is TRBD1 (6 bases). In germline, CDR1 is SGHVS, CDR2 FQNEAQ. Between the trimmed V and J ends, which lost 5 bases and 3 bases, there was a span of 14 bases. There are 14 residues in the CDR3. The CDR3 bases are TGTGCCAGCAGCCGAAGTCACAGGGTCTACGAGCAGTACTTC. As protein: CASSRSHRVYEQYF.

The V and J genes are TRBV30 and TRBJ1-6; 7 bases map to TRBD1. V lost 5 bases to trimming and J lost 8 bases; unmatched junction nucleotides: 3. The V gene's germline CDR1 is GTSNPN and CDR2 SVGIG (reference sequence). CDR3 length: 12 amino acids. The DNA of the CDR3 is TGTGCCTGGGACAGGGCTGATTCACCCCTCCACTTT. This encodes CAWDRADSPLHF.

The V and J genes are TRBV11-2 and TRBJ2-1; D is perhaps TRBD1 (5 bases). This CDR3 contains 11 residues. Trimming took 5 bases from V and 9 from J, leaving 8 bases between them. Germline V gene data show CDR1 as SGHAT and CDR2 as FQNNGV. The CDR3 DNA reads TGTGCCAGCAGCCCCCAGGGTGAGCAGTTCTTC. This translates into CASSPQGEQFF.

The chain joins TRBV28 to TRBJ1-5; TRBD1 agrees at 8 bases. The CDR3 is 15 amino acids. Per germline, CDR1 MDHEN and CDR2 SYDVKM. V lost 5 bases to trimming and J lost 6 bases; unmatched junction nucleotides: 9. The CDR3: CASSLSTGAAQPQHF. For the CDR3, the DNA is TGTGCCAGCAGTCTCTCGACAGGGGCCGCTCAGCCCCAGCATTTT.

The CDR3 DNA reads TGTGCCAGCAGTCTCAACCCGGGACTAGCGGGAGTAGCCGAGCAGTACTTC. This codes for CASSLNPGLAGVAEQYF. This chain uses TRBV6-6 with TRBJ2-7, with 14 bases aligning to TRBD2. The germline CDR1 and CDR2 sequences are MNHNY and SVGAGI (reference sequence). J gave up 6 bases and V 5 bases, and 12 bases lay outside the gene matches. The CDR3 extends over 17 amino acids.

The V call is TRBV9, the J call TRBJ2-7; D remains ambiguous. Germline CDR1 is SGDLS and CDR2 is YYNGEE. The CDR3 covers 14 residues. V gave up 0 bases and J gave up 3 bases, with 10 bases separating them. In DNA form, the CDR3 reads TGTGCCAGCAGCGTAGGGTGGCGGAACTACGAGCAGTACTTC. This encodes CASSVGWRNYEQYF.

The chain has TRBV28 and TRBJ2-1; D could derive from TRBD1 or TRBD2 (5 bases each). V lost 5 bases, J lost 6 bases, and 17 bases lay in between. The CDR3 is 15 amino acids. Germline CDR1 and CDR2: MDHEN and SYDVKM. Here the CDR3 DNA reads TGTGCCAGCAGTACCGGGACGGACTCACCCAATGAGCAGTTCTTC. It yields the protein CASSTGTDSPNEQFF.

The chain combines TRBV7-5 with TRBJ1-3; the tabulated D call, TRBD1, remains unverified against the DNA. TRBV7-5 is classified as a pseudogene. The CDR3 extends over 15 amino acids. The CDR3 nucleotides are TGTGCCAGAACCCTGGGGACAGGGGTCGGAAACACCATATATTTT. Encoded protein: CARTLGTGVGNTIYF.

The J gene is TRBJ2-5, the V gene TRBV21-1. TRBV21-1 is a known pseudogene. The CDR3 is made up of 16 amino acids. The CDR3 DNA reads TGTGCCAGCAGCCTCCTTTGGGACGGACTTCAAGAGACCCAGTACTTC. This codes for CASSLLWDGLQETQYF.

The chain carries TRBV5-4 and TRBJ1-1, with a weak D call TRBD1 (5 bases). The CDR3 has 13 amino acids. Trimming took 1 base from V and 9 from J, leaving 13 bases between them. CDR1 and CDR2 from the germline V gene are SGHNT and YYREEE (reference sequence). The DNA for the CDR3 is TGTGCCAGCAGCTTGTGGGGCCGGGAAAAAGCTTTCTTT. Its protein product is CASSLWGREKAFF.

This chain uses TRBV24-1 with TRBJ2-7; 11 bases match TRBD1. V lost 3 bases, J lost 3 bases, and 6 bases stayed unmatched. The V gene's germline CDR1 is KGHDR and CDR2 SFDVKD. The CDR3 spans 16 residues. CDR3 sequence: CATSDLRDRGDYEQYF. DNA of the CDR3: TGTGCCACCAGTGATCTCCGGGACAGGGGGGACTACGAGCAGTACTTC.

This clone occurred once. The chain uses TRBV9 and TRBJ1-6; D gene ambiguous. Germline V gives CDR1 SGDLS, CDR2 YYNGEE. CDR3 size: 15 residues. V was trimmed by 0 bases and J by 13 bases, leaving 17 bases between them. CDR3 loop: CASSVEDVPGPPLHF. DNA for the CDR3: TGTGCCAGCAGCGTAGAAGACGTCCCTGGGCCCCCCCTCCACTTT.

For the CDR3, the DNA is TGTGCCAGCAGTTTTCTTTCGATTAGCAATCAGCCCCAGCATTTT. Translating it yields CASSFLSISNQPQHF. The rearrangement joins TRBV27 to TRBJ1-5, with D hard to call. CDR3 length: 15 residues. With 3 bases removed from V and 0 bases from J, the gap between germline ends came to 9 bases. Germline V gives CDR1 MNHEY, CDR2 SMNVEV (reference sequence).

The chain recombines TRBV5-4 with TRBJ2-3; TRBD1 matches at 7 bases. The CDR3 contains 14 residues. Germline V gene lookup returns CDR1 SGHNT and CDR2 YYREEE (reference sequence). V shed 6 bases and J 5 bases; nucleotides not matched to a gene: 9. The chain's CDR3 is CASMKGTARDTQYF. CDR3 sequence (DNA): TGTGCCAGCATGAAAGGGACAGCGAGAGATACGCAGTATTTT.

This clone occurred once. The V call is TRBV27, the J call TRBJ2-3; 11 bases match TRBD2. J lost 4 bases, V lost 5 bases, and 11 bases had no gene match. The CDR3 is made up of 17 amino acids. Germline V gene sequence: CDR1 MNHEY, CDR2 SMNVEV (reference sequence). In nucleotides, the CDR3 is TGTGCCAGCAGTCCCTTGATACTAGCGGGAGTCCCAGATACGCAGTATTTT. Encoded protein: CASSPLILAGVPDTQYF.